The sequence of this TCR beta chain was determined in a study of blood T cell repertoires in COVID-19. Overall study context: T cells, B-cell-depleted T cells, or PBMCs supplied cDNA or gDNA.

As processed by the authors: Amplification from reference gene primers served as the basis for estimated nucleated cell counts. Measured with immunoSEQ multiplex PCR; TCRdb has only the in-frame clones, and not every one. V, J and clone size are taken as reported in that table, and D and trimming were inferred from the DNA itself. The sample lists 110,000 or so clones, under 80% occurring once. Germline V CDR1 and CDR2: LNHDA, SQIVND (reference sequence). CDR3 length: 15 residues. The J segment lost 3 bases and the V segment lost 6 bases, leaving 4 bases of the junction unmatched. The TCR comes from a man between 50 and 59 years old with acute or convalescent COVID-19. The chain is built from TRBV19 and TRBJ1-4, with 10 bases aligning to TRBD1. Sequencing was carried out using peripheral blood. The CDR3 reads CASSDRGPPNEKLFF. CDR3 bases: TGTGCCAGTAGCGACAGGGGGCCTCCTAATGAAAAACTGTTTTTT.